The entry that follows covers one T cell receptor (beta chain) sequence. Its antigen is not identified. This sample was taken from a study of cytomegalovirus exposure and HLA in healthy donors. On the study more broadly: T cells numbering around 170 million yielded more than 95 million unique TCR beta sequences in an earlier analysis.

Primers included in the PCR were 60 Vbeta and 13 Jbeta primers. Profiled with immunoSEQ multiplex PCR; TCRdb holds only in-frame clones, not every one. The sample has approximately 240,000 clones, roughly four fifths seen once; the top ten hold about 0.58%. Findings and limits, study-wide: TCR beta sequences reportedly predicted the HLA-A and HLA-B alleles of most subjects accurately.

The specimen was PBMCs. The TCR comes from a woman aged 35 to 49 in good health and CMV-seronegative.

The CDR3 nucleotides are TGTGCCAGCAGCCGACAGGCTGCAACAGATACGCAGTATTTT. Its protein product is CASSRQAATDTQYF. The V and J genes are TRBV11-2 and TRBJ2-3, with a possible D match to TRBD1 (6 bases). Germline V lookup: CDR1 SGHAT, CDR2 FQNNGV. The CDR3 has 14 amino acids. V was clipped by 5 bases and J by 3 bases, with 12 bases between them.